The count of the clone carrying this T cell receptor (beta chain) is one. These data belong to a study of blood T cell repertoires in COVID-19. Study overall: Sources were T cells, B-cell-depleted T cells, or PBMCs; the material itself was cDNA or gDNA.

Trimming cost V 3 bases and J 4 bases, with 16 bases left between them. Germline assignment: CDR1 DFQATT and CDR2 SNEGSKA (reference sequence). The CDR3 totals 14 residues. Sequenced by immunoSEQ multiplex PCR; TCRdb stores in-frame clones only, minus some. The sample lists roughly 200,000 clones, around 85% occurring once. The material sequenced was PBMCs or T cells enriched from blood (not recorded which). The chain is built from TRBV20-1 and TRBJ2-7; D is undetermined. The clonotype comes from a man aged 40-49 years who had recovered from COVID-19. The CDR3 DNA reads TGCAGTGCTAGTAGTCCCTTTGGTCTATACGAGCAGTACTTC. Translated, it gives CSASSPFGLYEQYF.